Listed here is a single T cell receptor (beta chain). Its antigen is undetermined. Naive CD8 cells lacked CD45RO and underwent positive selection for CCR7, leaving out terminally differentiated effector memory CD45RA+ cells. The data originate from a study of shared clonotypes between healthy human individuals. The study's findings and limits: Non-shared clonotypes were found to have lower generation probabilities than the clonotypes that were shared by all four of the sorted-subset donors.

The table came from immunoSEQ multiplex PCR; TCRdb's copy has only in-frame clones and leaves some out. The sample lists roughly 2.1 million clones; approximately 94% were seen once. Looked up from germline, CDR1 is MRHNA and CDR2 is SNTAGT. Trimming removed 4 bases at V and 14 bases at J, with 15 bases between. The CDR3 is 12 amino acids. Sequenced sample: naive CD8+ T cells from PBMCs. The sequence derives from a man between 18 and 35 years old in good health. Some clones in this sample may be carry-over from other donors' samples. V is TRBV6-4 and J is TRBJ2-1; maybe TRBD1 (5 bases). The CDR3 sequence is CASSGRVSVKFF. DNA for the CDR3: TGTGCCAGCAGTGGCAGGGTCTCGGTTAAGTTCTTC.